The T cell receptor beta chain described here comes from a study of shared clonotypes between healthy human individuals. Notes on the study in general: Across a handful of donors, naive CD4 shared 5% to 6%, naive CD8 more than 3%, memory CD4 roughly 2.3%, memory CD8 over 0.3%.

For each subset, genomic DNA was distributed in equal portions over several immunoSEQ plates. It was roughly 200 ng DNA, some 30,000 T cell genomes, that sorted-subset replicate PCRs used. TCRdb's copy holds only in-frame clones and misses some; the assay was immunoSEQ multiplex PCR. The sample comprises millions of clones, about 93% of which are singletons, and 1.7% rests with the top ten. This clone was picked up one time. Its antigen is undetermined. Germline CDR1 and CDR2: MNHEY and SVGAGI. V shed 5 bases and J shed 2 bases, with 12 bases lying between them. CDR3 length equals 14 residues. Naive CD8 populations comprised CD45RO-negative cells positively selected for CCR7, excluding terminally differentiated effector memory CD45RA+ cells.

The sequenced material came from naive CD8+ T cells from PBMCs. V gene TRBV6-5 combines with J gene TRBJ1-2; D not resolved. This TCR came from a man between 18 and 35 years old in good health. Some clones in this sample may be carry-over from other donors' samples. This CDR3 is CASSQAPRNYGYTF. The CDR3 region has the DNA TGTGCCAGCAGTCAGGCGCCGAGGAACTATGGCTACACCTTC.